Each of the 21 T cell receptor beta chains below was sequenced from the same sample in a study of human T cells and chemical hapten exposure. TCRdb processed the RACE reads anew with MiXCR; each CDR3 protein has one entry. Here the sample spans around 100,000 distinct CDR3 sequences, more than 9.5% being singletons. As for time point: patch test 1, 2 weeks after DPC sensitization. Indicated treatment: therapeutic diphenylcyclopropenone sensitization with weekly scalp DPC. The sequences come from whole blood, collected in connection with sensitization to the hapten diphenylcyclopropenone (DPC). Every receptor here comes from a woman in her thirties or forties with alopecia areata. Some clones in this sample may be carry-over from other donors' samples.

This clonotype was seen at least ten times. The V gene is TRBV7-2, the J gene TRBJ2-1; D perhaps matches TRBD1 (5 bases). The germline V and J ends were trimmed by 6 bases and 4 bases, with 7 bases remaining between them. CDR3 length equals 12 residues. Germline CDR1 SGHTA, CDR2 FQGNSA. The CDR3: CASSRGYNEQFF. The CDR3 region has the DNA TGTGCCAGCAGTAGGGGATACAATGAGCAGTTCTTC.

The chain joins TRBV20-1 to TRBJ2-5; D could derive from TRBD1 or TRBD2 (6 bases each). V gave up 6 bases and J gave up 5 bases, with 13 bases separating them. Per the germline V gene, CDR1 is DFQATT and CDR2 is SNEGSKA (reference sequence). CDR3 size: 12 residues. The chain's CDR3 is CSAMEGGETQYF. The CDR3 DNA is TGCAGTGCGATGGAGGGGGGCGAGACCCAGTACTTC.

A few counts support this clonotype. As DNA, the CDR3 is TGTGCCAGCAGCCCAAGCCCTCAGGCGATCCCCGCTGGCTACACCTTC. This sequence encodes CASSPSPQAIPAGYTF. The chain carries TRBV7-3 and TRBJ1-2; D uncertain. Between the trimmed V and J ends, which lost 5 bases and 7 bases, there was a span of 23 bases. The CDR3 has 16 amino acids. Germline V lookup: CDR1 SGHTA, CDR2 FQGTGA.

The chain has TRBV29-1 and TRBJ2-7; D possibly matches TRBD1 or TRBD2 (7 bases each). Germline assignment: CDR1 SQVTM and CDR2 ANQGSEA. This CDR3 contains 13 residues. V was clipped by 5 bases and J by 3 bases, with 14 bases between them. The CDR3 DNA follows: TGCAGCGTTCGACAGGGAGGGTTCTACGAGCAGTACTTC. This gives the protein CSVRQGGFYEQYF.

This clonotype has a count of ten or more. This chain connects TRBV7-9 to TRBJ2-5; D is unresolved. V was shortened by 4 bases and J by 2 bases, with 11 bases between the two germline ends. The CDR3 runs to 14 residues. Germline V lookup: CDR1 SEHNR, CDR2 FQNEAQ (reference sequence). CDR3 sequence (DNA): TGTGCCAGCAGCTCCATCGACATTCAAGAGACCCAGTACTTC. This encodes CASSSIDIQETQYF.

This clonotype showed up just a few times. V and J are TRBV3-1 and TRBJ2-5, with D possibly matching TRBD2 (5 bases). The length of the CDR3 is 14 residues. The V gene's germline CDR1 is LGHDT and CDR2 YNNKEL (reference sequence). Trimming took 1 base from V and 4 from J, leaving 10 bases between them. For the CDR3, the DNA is TGTGCCAGCAGCCAAGGAGCGGAAGTAGAGACCCAGTACTTC. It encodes CASSQGAEVETQYF.

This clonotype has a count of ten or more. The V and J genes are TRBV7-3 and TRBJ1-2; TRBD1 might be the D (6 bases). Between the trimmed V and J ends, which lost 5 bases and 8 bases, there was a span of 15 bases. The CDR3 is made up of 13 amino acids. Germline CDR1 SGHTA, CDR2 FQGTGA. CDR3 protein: CASSPDRSGGYTF. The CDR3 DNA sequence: TGTGCCAGCAGCCCAGACAGGTCCGGCGGCTACACCTTC.

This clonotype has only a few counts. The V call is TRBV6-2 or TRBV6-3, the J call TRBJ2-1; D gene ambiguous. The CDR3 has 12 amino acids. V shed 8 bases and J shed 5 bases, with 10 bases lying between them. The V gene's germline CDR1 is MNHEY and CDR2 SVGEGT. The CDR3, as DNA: TGTGCCAGCGGACCATTCAACAATGAGCAGTTCTTC. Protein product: CASGPFNNEQFF.

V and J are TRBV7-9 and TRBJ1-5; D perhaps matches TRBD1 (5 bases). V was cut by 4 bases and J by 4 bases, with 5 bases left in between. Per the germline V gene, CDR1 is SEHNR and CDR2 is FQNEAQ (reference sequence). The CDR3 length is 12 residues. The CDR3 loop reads CASSWGNQPQHF. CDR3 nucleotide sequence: TGTGCCAGCAGCTGGGGGAATCAGCCCCAGCATTTT.

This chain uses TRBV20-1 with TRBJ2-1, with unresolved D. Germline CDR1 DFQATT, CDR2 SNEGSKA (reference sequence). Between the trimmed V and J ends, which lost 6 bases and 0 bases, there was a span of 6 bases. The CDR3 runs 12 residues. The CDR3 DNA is TGCAGTGCCCCCCACTCCTACAATGAGCAGTTCTTC. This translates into CSAPHSYNEQFF.

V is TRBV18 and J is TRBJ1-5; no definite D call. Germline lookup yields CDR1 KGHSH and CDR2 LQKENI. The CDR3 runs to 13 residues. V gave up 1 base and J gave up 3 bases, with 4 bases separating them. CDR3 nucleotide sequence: TGTGCCAGCTCACCACATGTCAATCAGCCCCAGCATTTT. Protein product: CASSPHVNQPQHF.

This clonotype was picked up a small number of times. The CDR3 region is CASSLVRDEQFF. The CDR3 bases are TGTGCCAGTAGTCTTGTTAGGGATGAGCAGTTCTTC. The chain recombines TRBV19 with TRBJ2-1; no firm D call. Trimming removed 5 bases from V and 8 bases from J, with 10 bases in between. Germline V gene sequence: CDR1 LNHDA, CDR2 SQIVND (reference sequence). The CDR3 consists of 12 residues.

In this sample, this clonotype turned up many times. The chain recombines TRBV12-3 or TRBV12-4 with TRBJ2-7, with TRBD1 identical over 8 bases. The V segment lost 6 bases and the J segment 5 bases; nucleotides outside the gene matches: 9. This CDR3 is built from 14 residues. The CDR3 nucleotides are TGTGCCAGCAGCCAAATCAGGGGGCATGACGAGCAGTACTTC. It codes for CASSQIRGHDEQYF.

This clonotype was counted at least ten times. CDR3 region: CASSLSGPSGNTIYF. CDR3 sequence (DNA): TGTGCCAGCAGCCTGTCGGGGCCGTCTGGAAACACCATATATTTT. The V call is TRBV7-9, the J call TRBJ1-3; D may be TRBD1 (5 bases). The CDR3 consists of 15 residues. Germline CDR1 is SEHNR and CDR2 is FQNEAQ (reference sequence). V was pared by 5 bases and J by 1 base, with 12 bases between.

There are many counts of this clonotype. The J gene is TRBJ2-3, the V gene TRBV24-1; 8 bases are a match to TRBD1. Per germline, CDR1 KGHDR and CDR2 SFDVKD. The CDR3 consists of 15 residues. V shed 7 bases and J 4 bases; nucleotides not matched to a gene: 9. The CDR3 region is CATSPDRGRADTQYF. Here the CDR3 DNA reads TGTGCCACCAGCCCTGACAGGGGTCGCGCAGATACGCAGTATTTT.

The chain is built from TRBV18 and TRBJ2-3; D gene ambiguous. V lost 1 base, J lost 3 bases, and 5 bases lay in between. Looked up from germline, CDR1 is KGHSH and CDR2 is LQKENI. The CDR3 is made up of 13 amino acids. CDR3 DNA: TGTGCCAGCTCACCACGTTTGACAGATACGCAGTATTTT. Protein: CASSPRLTDTQYF. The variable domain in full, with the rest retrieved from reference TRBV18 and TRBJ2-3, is NAGVMQNPRHLVRRRGQEARLRCSPMKGHSHVYWYRQLPEEGLKFMVYLQKENIIDESGMPKERFSAEFPKEGPSILRIQQVVRGDSAAYFCASSPRLTDTQYFGPGTRLTVL.

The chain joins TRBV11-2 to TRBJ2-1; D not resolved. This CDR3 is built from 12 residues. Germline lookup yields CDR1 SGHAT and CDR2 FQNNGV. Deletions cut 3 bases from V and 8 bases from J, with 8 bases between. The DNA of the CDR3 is TGTGCCAGCAGCTTCTCTTTTGATGAGCAGTTCTTC. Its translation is CASSFSFDEQFF.

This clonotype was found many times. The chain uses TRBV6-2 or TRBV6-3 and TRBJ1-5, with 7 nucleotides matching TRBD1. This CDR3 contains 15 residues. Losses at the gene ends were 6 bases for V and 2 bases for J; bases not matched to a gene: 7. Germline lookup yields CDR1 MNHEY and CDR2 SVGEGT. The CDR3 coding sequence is TGTGCCAGCAGATCGGGGACAGTGGGCAATCAGCCCCAGCATTTT. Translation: CASRSGTVGNQPQHF.

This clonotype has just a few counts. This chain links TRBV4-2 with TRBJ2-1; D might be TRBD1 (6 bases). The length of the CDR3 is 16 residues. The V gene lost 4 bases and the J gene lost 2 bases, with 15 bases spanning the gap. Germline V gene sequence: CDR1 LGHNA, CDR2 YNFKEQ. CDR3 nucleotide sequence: TGTGCCAGCAGCCTGATAATGCAGGGGACCTACAATGAGCAGTTCTTC. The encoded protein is CASSLIMQGTYNEQFF.

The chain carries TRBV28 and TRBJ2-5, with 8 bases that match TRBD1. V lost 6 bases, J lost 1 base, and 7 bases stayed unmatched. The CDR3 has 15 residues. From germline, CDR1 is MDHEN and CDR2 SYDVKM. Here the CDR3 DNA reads TGTGCCAGCAGGACTGGACAGGGCTCCCAAGAGACCCAGTACTTC. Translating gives CASRTGQGSQETQYF.

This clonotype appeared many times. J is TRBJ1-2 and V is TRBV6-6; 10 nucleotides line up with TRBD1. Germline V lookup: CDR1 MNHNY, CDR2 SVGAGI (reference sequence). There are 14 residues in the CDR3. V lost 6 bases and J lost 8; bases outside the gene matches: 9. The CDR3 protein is CASRPDRGREGYTF. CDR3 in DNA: TGTGCCAGCAGGCCCGACAGGGGGCGTGAAGGCTACACCTTC.